The present entry profiles one T cell receptor (beta chain) with its context. Its binding antigen is unknown. Base qualities are missing; no much larger clone stands one base away. Counted from cysteine to phenylalanine, this CDR3 has 16 amino acids. The kept DNA is CDR3 alone, 48 bases in frame from the first base. From a lookup of the germline V gene (reference sequence), CDR1 and CDR2 are MNHNY and SVGAGI. Ends trimmed: V by 1 base, J by 7 bases; bases unmatched to a gene: 8. The CDR3 regions of human TCRbeta chains were analyzed by immunosequencing. On the study's bioinformatics: Repertoire TCRs were matched against a reference library of SARS-CoV-2-specific TCRs generated with the MIRA antigen-specificity platform. Breadth was defined as the fraction of unique TCRs that were SARS-CoV-2-associated, and depth was defined as the fraction of total T cells that were SARS-CoV-2-associated. Each spike-specific TCR was assigned to its reactive spike region and to a CD4 or CD8 class using the MIRA data. Log10-transformed breadth and depth values were compared by one-way ANOVA with Sidak's multiple comparisons tests. The source is immuneACCESS, and TCRdb retained only in-frame sequences with V and J called. Part of the clones is not carried over; for the studies checked, unresolved V genes explain less than half of this, and the remainder is unexplained. V and J calls and clone size come straight from that table; D and trimming were deduced from the DNA. The sample records 150,000 to 200,000 clones, about nine tenths of which are singletons. Jointly, the top ten make up about 5.9% of the sample.

Sample time point, as interpreted from the label and publication: about 28 days (+/-7) after the second vaccine dose. Because spike-specific TCR depth and breadth did not differ between the two schedules, AZD1222 recipients who got a second dose at roughly 4 weeks were pooled with those who got a second dose at roughly 12 weeks. Vaccinee samples came from UK trials COV001 and COV002, including a single-blind randomized controlled phase 2/3 trial of AZD1222 (ChAdOx1 nCoV-19) in healthy adults. For TCRbeta chain sequencing, PBMC samples from trial participants were taken at day 0 and at day 28 after the second dose. The source of the sample is a study of T cell responses to AZD1222 COVID-19 vaccine (dated by TCRdb to the early 2020s). The study in broad terms: A total of more than 230 trial participants underwent TCR sequencing, of whom 207 had received two doses of AZD1222 and about 26 had received two doses of the MenACWY control vaccine. Trial participants were enrolled into age subgroups of 18-55, 56-69 and 70-plus years, which contained approximately 150, 28 and 58 TCR-sequenced participants, respectively. What the research found in general, with its limitations: Spike-specific TCR breadth and depth rose significantly after two AZD1222 doses compared with day 0 and with MenACWY recipients. The vaccine-associated CD4 TCRs covered the entire spike protein, and the dominant responses fell in regions 160-218 and 743-854. The 56-69-year group was small, and its depth increase did not reach significance, likely because of low power. Reportedly, almost half of the unique spike-specific TCRs recognized epitopes lying outside the regions that are mutated in the B.1.351 and B.1.1.7 variants. Because no day 14 peak-response samples were available, repertoires were characterized only after the peak T cell response. Only a handful of AZD1222 recipients were SARS-CoV-2 seropositive at baseline, limiting conclusions about previously exposed vaccinees. Participants were mostly white British, with more females than males. The authors suggested clonal diversity may have been underestimated.

The material sequenced was peripheral blood, taken 28 days after the second AZD1222 dose. The sequence links TRBV6-6 to TRBJ1-3; TRBD1 aligns with 9 central bases. This clonotype was sampled from an adult who received the AZD1222 COVID-19 vaccine. The CDR3 has the sequence CASSYYGTGQGNTIYF. The DNA sequence reads TGTGCCAGCAGTTACTACGGGACAGGGCAGGGCAACACCATATATTTT.